This T cell receptor (beta chain) was captured in a study of T cells in women clearing cervical HPV infection. Across the whole study: Case blood was drawn when the lesion was first found; control blood after infection became undetectable. With HLA typing for only a few women, HLA confounding remains possible.

Trimming removed 3 bases at V and 8 bases at J, with 14 bases between. Per germline, CDR1 MNHNS and CDR2 SASEGT. CDR3 length equals 14 residues. Overall study results and limits: Repertoire richness, not evenness, was significantly elevated in CIN3+ cases versus controls.

Assay used: immunoSEQ multiplex PCR; TCRdb lists only in-frame clones, some missing. Recorded here are under 40,000 clones; the top ten clones represent roughly 6%. Dot-blot hybridization genotyped cervical HPV amplified with MY09/MY11 PCR. Turning to this clone: What it binds is unknown. The read is 3 residues too short to cover the CDR3 end, so that end is filled in from the germline J gene.

The source of this sequence is a woman between 18 and 70 years old with a cervical HPV16 infection that either progressed to CIN3+ or cleared (not recorded which). Sequencing used blood buffy coat. V usage is TRBV6-1 and J usage is TRBJ2-4, with a possible D match to TRBD2 (5 bases). The sequenced part of the CDR3 DNA is TGTGCCAGCAGTGATTCTAGGAGGATCGACATT. Protein product: CASSDSRRIDI. The entire CDR3 protein is CASSDSRRIDIQYF.